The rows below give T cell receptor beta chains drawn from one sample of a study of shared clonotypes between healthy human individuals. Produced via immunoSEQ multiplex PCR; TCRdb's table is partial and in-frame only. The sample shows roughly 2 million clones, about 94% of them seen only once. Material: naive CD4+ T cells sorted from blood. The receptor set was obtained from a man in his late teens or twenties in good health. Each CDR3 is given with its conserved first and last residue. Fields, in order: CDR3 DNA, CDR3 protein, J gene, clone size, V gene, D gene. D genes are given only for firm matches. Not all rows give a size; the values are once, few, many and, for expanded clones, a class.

DNA: TGCGCCAGCAGCCAAGAGGGTTGGGGCGGGGAGCAGTACTTC
CDR3: CASSQEGWGGEQYF
J: TRBJ2-7
size: .
V: TRBV4-3
D: .

DNA: TGTGCCAGCAGCTTTCAACAGGGTTGGGGAGCTTTCTTT
CDR3: CASSFQQGWGAFF
J: TRBJ1-1
size: .
V: TRBV7-9
D: .

DNA: TGCGCCAGCAGCTTGGGATGGTCTAGTCTCTACGAGCAGTACTTC
CDR3: CASSLGWSSLYEQYF
J: TRBJ2-7
size: .
V: TRBV5-1
D: .

DNA: TGTGCCAGCAGGTTGCGAGGGGCCGTCACAGATACGCAGTATTTT
CDR3: CASRLRGAVTDTQYF
J: TRBJ2-3
size: .
V: TRBV5-4
D: .

DNA: TGTGCCAGCAGCTTAGGGGGACAGGGGGTTGATACGCAGTATTTT
CDR3: CASSLGGQGVDTQYF
J: TRBJ2-3
size: once
V: TRBV11-2
D: TRBD1

DNA: TGTGCCAGCAGCGTAGGTGCCAGCCAAGAGACCCAGTACTTC
CDR3: CASSVGASQETQYF
J: TRBJ2-5
size: .
V: TRBV9
D: .

DNA: TGTGCCAGTAGTATGGCCGAGGTAGGTAGCAATCAGCCCCAGCATTTT
CDR3: CASSMAEVGSNQPQHF
J: TRBJ1-5
size: .
V: TRBV19
D: .

DNA: TGTGCCAGCAGCTTGAACGGGGGGGCGGTCGAGCAGTACTTC
CDR3: CASSLNGGAVEQYF
J: TRBJ2-7
size: .
V: TRBV5-4
D: TRBD2

DNA: TGCGCCAGCAGCTTGGCCCAGGGCGACTATGGCTACACCTTC
CDR3: CASSLAQGDYGYTF
J: TRBJ1-2
size: .
V: TRBV5-1
D: .

DNA: TGTGCCAGCAGCTCGCAGGGGGGCTACGAGCAGTACTTC
CDR3: CASSSQGGYEQYF
J: TRBJ2-7
size: .
V: TRBV7-8
D: .

DNA: TGTGCCAGCAGCTTGGATGTAGACTCCGAGCAGTACTTC
CDR3: CASSLDVDSEQYF
J: TRBJ2-7
size: .
V: TRBV5-6
D: .

DNA: TGTGCCAGCAGCTTAGGGTCGGGACACTCCTACAATGAGCAGTTCTTC
CDR3: CASSLGSGHSYNEQFF
J: TRBJ2-1
size: .
V: TRBV11-2
D: .

DNA: TGCAGCGTTGAGGCCCTGTACTTC
CDR3: CSVEALYF
J: TRBJ2-5
size: .
V: TRBV29-1
D: .

DNA: TGTGCCAGCGAACACACCGGGGAGCTGTTTTTT
CDR3: CASEHTGELFF
J: TRBJ2-2
size: .
V: TRBV7-9
D: .

DNA: TGTGCCAGCAGAACGACAGGGGTGGGAGAGCAGTACTTC
CDR3: CASRTTGVGEQYF
J: TRBJ2-7
size: .
V: TRBV7-8
D: TRBD1

DNA: TGCGCCAGCAGTGAGTATTACCTCAGGGACGGCAGGGTCTACGAGCAGTACTTC
CDR3: CASSEYYLRDGRVYEQYF
J: TRBJ2-7
size: .
V: TRBV10-2
D: .

DNA: TGCGCCAGCAGCCAAGATTGGGACGGGAACTATGGCTACACCTTC
CDR3: CASSQDWDGNYGYTF
J: TRBJ1-2
size: once
V: TRBV4-1
D: .

DNA: TGTGCCAGCAGCTTTGAAGGGTACTATGGCTACACCTTC
CDR3: CASSFEGYYGYTF
J: TRBJ1-2
size: .
V: TRBV5-5
D: .

DNA: TGCGCCAGCAGTGATTGGGGGGACAGGGGTACCTACGAGCAGTACTTC
CDR3: CASSDWGDRGTYEQYF
J: TRBJ2-7
size: .
V: TRBV10-2
D: TRBD1

DNA: TGTGCCAGCAGCCCCCGGGGAGCGGTGAGCTACAATGAGCAGTTCTTC
CDR3: CASSPRGAVSYNEQFF
J: TRBJ2-1
size: .
V: TRBV9
D: .

DNA: TGTGCCAGCAGCCCGAAGGAGACAGTCTCTCTCCACTTT
CDR3: CASSPKETVSLHF
J: TRBJ1-6
size: .
V: TRBV11-2
D: .

DNA: TGTGCCAGCAGTGAGGGAGGGGCTGGGATCGCTGAAGCTTTCTTT
CDR3: CASSEGGAGIAEAFF
J: TRBJ1-1
size: .
V: TRBV25-1
D: .

DNA: TGTGCCATTCGAGCGGGAGGGCCAAGAGAGCAGTACTTC
CDR3: CAIRAGGPREQYF
J: TRBJ2-7
size: .
V: TRBV10-3
D: TRBD2

DNA: TGTGCCAGCAGCTTAGTGTCTGGATATTTGACTAGCGGGAGTGTTTACAATGAGCAGTTCTTC
CDR3: CASSLVSGYLTSGSVYNEQFF
J: TRBJ2-1
size: .
V: TRBV7-6
D: TRBD2

DNA: TGTGCCAGCTCGCCCGGGACAGGACAACACGAGCAGTACTTC
CDR3: CASSPGTGQHEQYF
J: TRBJ2-7
size: .
V: TRBV18
D: TRBD1

DNA: TGCAGTGCGTCGCTAGCGAACATTCAGTACTTC
CDR3: CSASLANIQYF
J: TRBJ2-4
size: .
V: TRBV20-1
D: .

DNA: TGTGCCAGTAGCGCCGCCGACAGTACCTACGAGCAGTACTTC
CDR3: CASSAADSTYEQYF
J: TRBJ2-7
size: .
V: TRBV19
D: .

DNA: TGTGCCAGCAGTTACGGGGACAGGCAGTACGAGCAGTACTTC
CDR3: CASSYGDRQYEQYF
J: TRBJ2-7
size: .
V: TRBV6-5
D: TRBD1

DNA: TGTGCCAGCAGTTATCCCCCCGAGAGGGGTGGACTCTACGAGCAGTACTTC
CDR3: CASSYPPERGGLYEQYF
J: TRBJ2-7
size: .
V: TRBV28
D: .

DNA: TGTGCCACCTCCCCCTATAATTCACCCCTCCACTTT
CDR3: CATSPYNSPLHF
J: TRBJ1-6
size: .
V: TRBV28
D: .

DNA: TGTGCCAGCAGCTTAGGGCCTCAAGTTGGCTCCTACGAGCAGTACTTC
CDR3: CASSLGPQVGSYEQYF
J: TRBJ2-7
size: .
V: TRBV7-9
D: .

DNA: TGTGCCAGCAGTACCTCTCCTGGAAACACCATATATTTT
CDR3: CASSTSPGNTIYF
J: TRBJ1-3
size: once
V: TRBV2
D: .

DNA: TGTGCCAGCAGTGAAGAGGGGGGCAGAAACACCATATATTTT
CDR3: CASSEEGGRNTIYF
J: TRBJ1-3
size: .
V: TRBV2
D: .

DNA: TGTGCCAGCAGTTACGGTGGGGCCTCGAACTATGGCTACACCTTC
CDR3: CASSYGGASNYGYTF
J: TRBJ1-2
size: .
V: TRBV6-5
D: .

DNA: TGTGCCAGCAAGGACAGGGGACCTTATAGCAATCAGCCCCAGCATTTT
CDR3: CASKDRGPYSNQPQHF
J: TRBJ1-5
size: .
V: TRBV21-1
D: .

DNA: TGTGCCAGCAGCTCGACAGCTTACGAGCAGTACTTC
CDR3: CASSSTAYEQYF
J: TRBJ2-7
size: .
V: TRBV28
D: .

DNA: TGTGCCAGTACCCGACAGGGCAACTCCTACGAGCAGTACTTC
CDR3: CASTRQGNSYEQYF
J: TRBJ2-7
size: .
V: TRBV18
D: TRBD1

DNA: TGCGCCAGCAGCCCCACAGGGGCGAACACCGGGGAGCTGTTTTTT
CDR3: CASSPTGANTGELFF
J: TRBJ2-2
size: .
V: TRBV5-1
D: TRBD1

DNA: TGCGCCAGCAGCTCGAATGAAAAACTGTTTTTT
CDR3: CASSSNEKLFF
J: TRBJ1-4
size: few
V: TRBV5-1
D: .

DNA: TGTGCCAGCTCACCGGGACTCCAGGGGGGTTCACCCCTCCACTTT
CDR3: CASSPGLQGGSPLHF
J: TRBJ1-6
size: .
V: TRBV18
D: TRBD1

DNA: TGCGCCAGCAGCAGAGGGGACTACGAGCAGTACTTC
CDR3: CASSRGDYEQYF
J: TRBJ2-7
size: once
V: TRBV5-1
D: .

DNA: TGTGCCAGTAGTCTCCAGGGGACGGTCTATGGCTACACCTTC
CDR3: CASSLQGTVYGYTF
J: TRBJ1-2
size: .
V: TRBV19
D: .

DNA: TGCGCCAGCAGCTTGGACCAAGGACTGGTGGCCTACAATGAGCAGTTCTTC
CDR3: CASSLDQGLVAYNEQFF
J: TRBJ2-1
size: .
V: TRBV5-1
D: .

DNA: TGTGCCAGCAGTTATGACAGGGACTATGGCTACACCTTC
CDR3: CASSYDRDYGYTF
J: TRBJ1-2
size: .
V: TRBV6-6
D: TRBD1

DNA: TGTGCCAGCAGTTTATTCCCGTCCCGGGACAGGGTCCAAGAGACCCAGTACTTC
CDR3: CASSLFPSRDRVQETQYF
J: TRBJ2-5
size: .
V: TRBV27
D: TRBD1

DNA: TGCGCCAGCAGCTTATACCCCGGGACTAGGGGCTACGAGCAGTACTTC
CDR3: CASSLYPGTRGYEQYF
J: TRBJ2-7
size: .
V: TRBV5-1
D: TRBD2

DNA: TGTGCCAGCAGCGGGACGATTTATGAGACCCAGTACTTC
CDR3: CASSGTIYETQYF
J: TRBJ2-5
size: .
V: TRBV2
D: .

DNA: TGTGCCAGCCGCCCGACAGGGGCTGGAAACACCATATATTTT
CDR3: CASRPTGAGNTIYF
J: TRBJ1-3
size: .
V: TRBV7-8
D: TRBD1

DNA: TGCGCCAGCAGCCAAGAACCAGTGCAAGAGACCCAGTACTTC
CDR3: CASSQEPVQETQYF
J: TRBJ2-5
size: .
V: TRBV4-1
D: .

DNA: TGTGCCAGCAGTGGAGGGGTCAATCAGCCCCAGCATTTT
CDR3: CASSGGVNQPQHF
J: TRBJ1-5
size: .
V: TRBV6-5
D: .

DNA: TGTGCCAGCAGCTTAGCGGCGGGGACAACTGCCGGAAACACCATATATTTT
CDR3: CASSLAAGTTAGNTIYF
J: TRBJ1-3
size: .
V: TRBV11-2
D: .

DNA: TGTGCCAGCAGCCAAGCAGGAAATAGCGGGAGATCCTACGAGCAGTACTTC
CDR3: CASSQAGNSGRSYEQYF
J: TRBJ2-7
size: .
V: TRBV4-2
D: TRBD2

DNA: TGTGCCAGCAGCTCGTTTAGGGTTAGAGATACGCAGTATTTT
CDR3: CASSSFRVRDTQYF
J: TRBJ2-3
size: .
V: TRBV11-2
D: .

DNA: TGCAGCGGTCGACAGGGCGGGGTGACTGAAGCTTTCTTT
CDR3: CSGRQGGVTEAFF
J: TRBJ1-1
size: .
V: TRBV29-1
D: TRBD1

DNA: TGTGCCATCAGTGTGTACAGGGGAACTGAAGCTTTCTTT
CDR3: CAISVYRGTEAFF
J: TRBJ1-1
size: .
V: TRBV10-3
D: TRBD1

DNA: TGTGCCAGCTCACCACCAGGAAGGGAGAATGAGCAGTTCTTC
CDR3: CASSPPGRENEQFF
J: TRBJ2-1
size: .
V: TRBV18
D: .

DNA: TGTGCCAGCAGCTTGAGCGGGGGGGCCTACAATGAGCAGTTCTTC
CDR3: CASSLSGGAYNEQFF
J: TRBJ2-1
size: .
V: TRBV7-9
D: TRBD2

DNA: TGTGCCTGGAGTGCCCAAGTGGGTTATGGGACCCAGTACTTC
CDR3: CAWSAQVGYGTQYF
J: TRBJ2-5
size: .
V: TRBV30
D: .

DNA: TGTGCCAGCAGCTTAGGCCGGGACAGCGCCTATGGCTACACCTTC
CDR3: CASSLGRDSAYGYTF
J: TRBJ1-2
size: .
V: TRBV7-8
D: TRBD1